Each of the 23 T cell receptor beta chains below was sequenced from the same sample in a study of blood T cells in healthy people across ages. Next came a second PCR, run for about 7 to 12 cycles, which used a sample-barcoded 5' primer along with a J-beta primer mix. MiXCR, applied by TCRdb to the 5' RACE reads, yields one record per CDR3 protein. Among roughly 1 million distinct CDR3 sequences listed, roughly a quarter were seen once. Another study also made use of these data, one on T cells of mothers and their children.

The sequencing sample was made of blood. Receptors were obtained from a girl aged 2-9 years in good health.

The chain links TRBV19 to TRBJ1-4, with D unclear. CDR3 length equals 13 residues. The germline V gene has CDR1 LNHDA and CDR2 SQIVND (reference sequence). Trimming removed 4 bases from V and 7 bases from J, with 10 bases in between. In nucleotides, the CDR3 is TGTGCCAGTAGTAACCATCCCGGTGAAAAACTGTTTTTT. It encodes CASSNHPGEKLFF.

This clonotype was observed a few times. The CDR3 bases are TGCGCCAGCAGCCCCGAGCGGGAGGGGCCAGATACGCAGTATTTT. This gives the protein CASSPEREGPDTQYF. This chain uses TRBV4-3 with TRBJ2-3, with 10 nucleotides matching TRBD2. V shed 4 bases and J 4 bases; nucleotides not matched to a gene: 5. Germline values: CDR1 LGHNA, CDR2 YSLEER. The length of the CDR3 is 15 residues.

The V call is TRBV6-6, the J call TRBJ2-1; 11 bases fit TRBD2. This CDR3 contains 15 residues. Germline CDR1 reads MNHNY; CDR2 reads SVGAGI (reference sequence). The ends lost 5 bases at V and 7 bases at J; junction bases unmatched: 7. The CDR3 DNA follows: TGTGCCAGCAGTACCGGGACTAGCGGAGCTAATGAGCAGTTCTTC. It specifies CASSTGTSGANEQFF.

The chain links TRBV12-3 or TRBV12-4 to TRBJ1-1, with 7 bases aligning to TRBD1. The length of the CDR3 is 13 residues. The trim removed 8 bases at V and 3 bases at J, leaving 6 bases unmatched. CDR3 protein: CASGRTGDTEAFF. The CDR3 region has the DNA TGTGCCAGCGGGAGAACAGGGGACACTGAAGCTTTCTTT.

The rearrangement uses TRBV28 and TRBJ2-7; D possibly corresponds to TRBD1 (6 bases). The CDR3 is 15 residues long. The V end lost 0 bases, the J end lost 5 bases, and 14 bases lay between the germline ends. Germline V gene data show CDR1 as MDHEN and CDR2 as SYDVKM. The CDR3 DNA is TGTGCCAGCAGTTTATGGTTCAGGGGTGTGCACGAGCAGTACTTC. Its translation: CASSLWFRGVHEQYF.

CDR3 protein: CSVPTFRTGEGYGYTF. In nucleotides, the CDR3 is TGCAGCGTACCCACCTTTCGGACAGGGGAGGGGTATGGCTACACCTTC. This sequence joins TRBV29-1 and TRBJ1-2; 9 bases match TRBD1. V gave up 6 bases and J gave up 5 bases; unmatched junction bases: 16. Germline CDR1 reads SQVTM; CDR2 reads ANQGSEA. There are 16 residues in the CDR3.

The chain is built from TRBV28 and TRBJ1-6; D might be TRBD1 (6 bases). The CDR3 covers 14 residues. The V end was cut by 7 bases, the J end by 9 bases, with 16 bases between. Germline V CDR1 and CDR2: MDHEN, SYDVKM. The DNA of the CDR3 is TGTGCCAGCACGGGGGCGATAATCATTTCACCCCTCCACTTT. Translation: CASTGAIIISPLHF. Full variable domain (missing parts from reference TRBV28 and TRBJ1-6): DVKVTQSSRYLVKRTGEKVFLECVQDMDHENMFWYRQDPGLGLRLIYFSYDVKMKEKGDIPEGYSVSREKKERFSLILESASTNQTSMYLCASTGAIIISPLHFGNGTRLTVT.

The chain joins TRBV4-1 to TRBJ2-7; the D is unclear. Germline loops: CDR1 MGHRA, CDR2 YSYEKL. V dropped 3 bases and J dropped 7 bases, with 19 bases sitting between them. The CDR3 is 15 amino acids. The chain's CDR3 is CASSHTFLLGEEQYF. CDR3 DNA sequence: TGCGCCAGCAGCCATACTTTTCTCCTTGGGGAAGAGCAGTACTTC.

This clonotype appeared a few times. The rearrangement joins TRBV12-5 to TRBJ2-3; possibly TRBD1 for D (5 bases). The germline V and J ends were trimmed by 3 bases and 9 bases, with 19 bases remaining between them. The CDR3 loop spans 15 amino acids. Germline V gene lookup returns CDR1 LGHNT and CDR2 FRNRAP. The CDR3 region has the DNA TGTGCTAGTGGTTTTCGTGGGGCGATTCGCAGCACGCAGTATTTT. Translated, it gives CASGFRGAIRSTQYF.

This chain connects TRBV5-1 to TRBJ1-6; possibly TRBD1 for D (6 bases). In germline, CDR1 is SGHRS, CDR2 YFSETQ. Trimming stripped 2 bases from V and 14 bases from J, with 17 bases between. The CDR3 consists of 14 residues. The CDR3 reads CASSFGDNLSTLHF. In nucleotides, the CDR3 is TGCGCCAGCAGCTTTGGGGACAACCTCTCCACCCTCCACTTT.

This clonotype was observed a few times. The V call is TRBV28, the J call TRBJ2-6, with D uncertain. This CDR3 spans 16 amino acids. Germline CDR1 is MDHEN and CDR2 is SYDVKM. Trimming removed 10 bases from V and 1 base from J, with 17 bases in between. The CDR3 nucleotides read TGTGCCACCCGAGAGAGACTGACTTCTGGGGCCAACGTCCTGACTTTC. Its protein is CATRERLTSGANVLTF. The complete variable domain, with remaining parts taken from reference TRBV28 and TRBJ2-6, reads DVKVTQSSRYLVKRTGEKVFLECVQDMDHENMFWYRQDPGLGLRLIYFSYDVKMKEKGDIPEGYSVSREKKERFSLILESASTNQTSMYLCATRERLTSGANVLTFGAGSRLTVL.

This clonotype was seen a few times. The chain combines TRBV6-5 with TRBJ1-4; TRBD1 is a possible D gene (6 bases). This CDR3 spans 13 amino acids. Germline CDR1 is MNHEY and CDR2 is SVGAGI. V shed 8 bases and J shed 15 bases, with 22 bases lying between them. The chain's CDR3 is CASGGGLGGNLFF. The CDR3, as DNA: TGTGCCAGCGGAGGGGGACTGGGGGGAAACTTGTTTTTT.

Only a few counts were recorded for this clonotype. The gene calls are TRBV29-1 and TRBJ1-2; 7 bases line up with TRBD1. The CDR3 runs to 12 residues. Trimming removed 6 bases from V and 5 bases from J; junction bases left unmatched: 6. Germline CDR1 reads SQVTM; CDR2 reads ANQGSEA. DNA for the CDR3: TGCAGCGTCCGACAGGGCCATTATGGCTACACCTTC. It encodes CSVRQGHYGYTF.

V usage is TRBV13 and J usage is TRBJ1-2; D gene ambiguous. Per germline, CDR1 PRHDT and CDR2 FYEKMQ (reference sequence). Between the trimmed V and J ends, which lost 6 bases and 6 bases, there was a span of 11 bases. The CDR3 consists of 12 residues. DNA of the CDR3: TGTGCCAGCAGACCACCCGGAGATGGCTACACCTTC. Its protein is CASRPPGDGYTF.

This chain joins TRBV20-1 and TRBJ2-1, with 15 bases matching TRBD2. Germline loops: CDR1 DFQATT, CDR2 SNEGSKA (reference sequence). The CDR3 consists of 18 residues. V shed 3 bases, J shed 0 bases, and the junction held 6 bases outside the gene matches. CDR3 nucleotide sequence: TGCAGTGCTAGGGGACTAGCGGGGGGCGAATACTCCTACAATGAGCAGTTCTTC. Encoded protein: CSARGLAGGEYSYNEQFF.

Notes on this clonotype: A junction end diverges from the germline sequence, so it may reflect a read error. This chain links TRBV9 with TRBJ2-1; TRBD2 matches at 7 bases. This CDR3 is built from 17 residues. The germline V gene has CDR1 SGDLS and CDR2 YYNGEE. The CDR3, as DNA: TGTACCAGCAGCGCCCCTAGGGTGGGAGGGCCTGGCAATGAGCAGTTCTTC. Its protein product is CTSSAPRVGGPGNEQFF.

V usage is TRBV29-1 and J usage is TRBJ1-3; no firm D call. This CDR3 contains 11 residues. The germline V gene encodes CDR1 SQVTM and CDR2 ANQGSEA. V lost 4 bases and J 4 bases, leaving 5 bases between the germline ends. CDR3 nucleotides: TGCAGCGTTGTCTCCGGAAACACCATATATTTT. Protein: CSVVSGNTIYF.

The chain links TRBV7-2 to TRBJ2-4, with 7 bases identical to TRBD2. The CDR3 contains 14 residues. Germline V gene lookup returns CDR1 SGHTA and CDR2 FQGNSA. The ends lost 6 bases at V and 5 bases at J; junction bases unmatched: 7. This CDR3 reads CASSWGGKENIQYF. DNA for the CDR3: TGTGCCAGCAGTTGGGGAGGGAAAGAAAACATTCAGTACTTC.

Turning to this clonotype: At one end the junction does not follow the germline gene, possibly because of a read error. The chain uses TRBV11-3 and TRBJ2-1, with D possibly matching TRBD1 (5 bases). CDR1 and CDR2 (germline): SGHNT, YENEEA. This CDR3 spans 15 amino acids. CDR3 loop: CAGSLLRGSGNEQFF. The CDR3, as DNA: TGTGCCGGCAGCTTATTAAGGGGCTCCGGGAATGAGCAGTTCTTC.

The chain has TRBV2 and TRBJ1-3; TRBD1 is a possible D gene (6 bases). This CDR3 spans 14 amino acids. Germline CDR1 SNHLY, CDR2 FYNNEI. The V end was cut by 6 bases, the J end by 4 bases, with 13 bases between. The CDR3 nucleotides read TGTGCCAGCAGGAGCGGGGGGCAAGGAAACACCATATATTTT. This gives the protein CASRSGGQGNTIYF.

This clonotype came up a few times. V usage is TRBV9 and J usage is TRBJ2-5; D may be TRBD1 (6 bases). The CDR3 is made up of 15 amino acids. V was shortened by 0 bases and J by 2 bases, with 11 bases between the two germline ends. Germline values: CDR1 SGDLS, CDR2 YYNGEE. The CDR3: CASSVAGALQETQYF. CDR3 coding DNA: TGTGCCAGCAGCGTAGCAGGGGCCCTACAAGAGACCCAGTACTTC.

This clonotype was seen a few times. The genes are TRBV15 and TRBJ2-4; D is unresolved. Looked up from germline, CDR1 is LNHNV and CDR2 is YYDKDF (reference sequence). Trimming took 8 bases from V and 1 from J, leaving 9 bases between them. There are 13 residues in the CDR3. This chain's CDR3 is CATGPEAKNIQYF. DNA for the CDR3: TGTGCCACCGGGCCTGAGGCCAAAAACATTCAGTACTTC.

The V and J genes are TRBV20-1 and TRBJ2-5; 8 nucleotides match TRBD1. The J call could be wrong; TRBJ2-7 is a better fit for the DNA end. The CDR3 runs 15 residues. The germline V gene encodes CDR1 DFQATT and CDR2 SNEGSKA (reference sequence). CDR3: CSARDRQGSHYEQYF. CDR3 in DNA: TGCAGTGCTAGAGATAGACAGGGGTCCCACTACGAGCAGTACTTC.